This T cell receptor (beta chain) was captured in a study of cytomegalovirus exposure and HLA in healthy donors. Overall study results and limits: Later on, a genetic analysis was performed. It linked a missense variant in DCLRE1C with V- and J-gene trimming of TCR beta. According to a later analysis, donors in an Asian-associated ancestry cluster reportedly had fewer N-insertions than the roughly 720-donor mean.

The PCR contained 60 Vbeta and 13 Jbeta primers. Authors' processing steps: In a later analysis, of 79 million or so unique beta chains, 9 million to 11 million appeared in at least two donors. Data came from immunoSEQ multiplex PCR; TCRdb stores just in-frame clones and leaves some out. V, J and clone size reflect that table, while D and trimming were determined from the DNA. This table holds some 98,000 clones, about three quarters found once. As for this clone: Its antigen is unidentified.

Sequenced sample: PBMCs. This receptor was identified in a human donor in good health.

CDR3 nucleotide sequence: TGTGCCAGCAGCTTAGAAGGGGAAAGGAGCACTGAAGCTTTCTTT. Amino acid sequence: CASSLEGERSTEAFF. The J gene is TRBJ1-1, the V gene TRBV7-9, with D maybe TRBD1 (5 bases). Germline assignment: CDR1 SEHNR and CDR2 FQNEAQ (reference sequence). The CDR3 consists of 15 residues. Trimming took off 1 base at V and 4 bases at J, with 13 bases between the two ends.